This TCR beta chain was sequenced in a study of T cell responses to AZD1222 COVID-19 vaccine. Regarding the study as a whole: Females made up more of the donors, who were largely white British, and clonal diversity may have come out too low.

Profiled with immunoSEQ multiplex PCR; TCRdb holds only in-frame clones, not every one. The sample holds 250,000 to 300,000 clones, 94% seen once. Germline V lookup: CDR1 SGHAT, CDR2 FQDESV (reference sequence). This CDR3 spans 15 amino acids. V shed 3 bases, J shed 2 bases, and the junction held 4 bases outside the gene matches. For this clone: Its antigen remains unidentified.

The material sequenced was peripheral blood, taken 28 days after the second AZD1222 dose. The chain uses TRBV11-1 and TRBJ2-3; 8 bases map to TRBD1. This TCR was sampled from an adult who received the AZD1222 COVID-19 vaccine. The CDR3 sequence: CASSFQGAHTDTQYF. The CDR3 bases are TGTGCCAGCAGCTTTCAGGGGGCGCACACAGATACGCAGTATTTT.